A selection of T cell receptor beta chains follows, all from one sample in a study of T cell responses to AZD1222 COVID-19 vaccine. The repertoire was sequenced with immunoSEQ multiplex PCR; TCRdb's copy has only in-frame clones and lacks some. Of 150,000 to 200,000 clones listed, around 92% were seen once; the top ten hold 0.7% to 0.9%. The input for sequencing was peripheral blood, taken on day 0 of AZD1222 vaccination. The receptors were gathered from an adult in good health. CDR3s include the opening cysteine and the closing phenylalanine or tryptophan. The D gene is left open where the match is weak. Size is omitted from some rows. Given values are once, few, many or a class for expanded clones.

J | V | size | D | CDR3 | DNA
TRBJ1-5 | TRBV5-8 | NA | NA | CASSSGQNFQPQHF | TGTGCCAGCAGCTCAGGACAGAATTTTCAGCCCCAGCATTTT
TRBJ1-1 | TRBV5-1 | NA | NA | CASSLGGTVNTEAFF | TGCGCCAGCAGCTTGGGGGGGACGGTGAACACTGAAGCTTTCTTT
TRBJ1-2 | TRBV23-1 | NA | NA | CASSQFRQAEANYGYTF | TGCGCCAGCAGTCAATTCCGACAGGCCGAAGCTAACTATGGCTACACCTTC
TRBJ1-1 | TRBV16 | NA | NA | CASSQGETAEAFF | TGTGCCAGCAGCCAAGGGGAAACCGCTGAAGCTTTCTTT
TRBJ2-5 | TRBV29-1 | NA | NA | CSVEDQNNQETQYF | TGCAGCGTTGAAGATCAGAACAACCAAGAGACCCAGTACTTC
TRBJ2-7 | TRBV11-2 | NA | NA | CASSPRRGEQYF | TGTGCCAGCAGTCCTCGCCGGGGTGAGCAGTACTTC
TRBJ2-5 | TRBV2 | NA | NA | CASGGSGQETQYF | TGTGCCAGCGGGGGCTCAGGCCAAGAGACCCAGTACTTC
TRBJ1-5 | TRBV27 | NA | NA | CASSLRVGQPQHF | TGTGCCAGCAGTCTCAGGGTTGGTCAGCCCCAGCATTTT
TRBJ2-3 | TRBV11-2 | once | NA | CASSLVFGSLDTQYF | TGTGCCAGCAGCTTAGTTTTCGGATCCCTAGATACGCAGTATTTT
TRBJ1-5 | TRBV18 | NA | NA | CASSPAGGLGQPQHF | TGTGCCAGCTCACCAGCGGGGGGGCTAGGACAGCCCCAGCATTTT
TRBJ2-6 | TRBV9 | NA | NA | CASSVGRGGANVLTF | TGTGCCAGCAGCGTAGGTAGGGGAGGGGCCAACGTCCTGACTTTC
TRBJ2-1 | TRBV6-5 | NA | NA | CASSYSSVDNEQFF | TGTGCCAGCAGTTACTCATCTGTGGACAATGAGCAGTTCTTC
TRBJ1-4 | TRBV7-3 | NA | TRBD1 | CASSEPGQFHNEKLFF | TGTGCCAGCAGCGAACCGGGACAGTTTCATAATGAAAAACTGTTTTTT
TRBJ2-2 | TRBV18 | NA | TRBD1 | CASSPDRGAPGELFF | TGTGCCAGCTCACCGGACAGGGGAGCCCCCGGGGAGCTGTTTTTT
TRBJ2-5 | TRBV7-2 | NA | TRBD1 | CASSFGQGLDQETQYF | TGTGCCAGCAGCTTTGGACAGGGCTTAGACCAAGAGACCCAGTACTTC
TRBJ2-7 | TRBV12-3/TRBV12-4 | NA | NA | CASSGRIGYEQYF | TGTGCCAGCAGTGGTAGAATAGGCTACGAGCAGTACTTC
TRBJ1-2 | TRBV29-1 | NA | NA | CSVEDIMEDSSNYGYTF | TGCAGCGTTGAAGATATCATGGAGGACAGCTCTAACTATGGCTACACCTTC
TRBJ2-7 | TRBV10-3 | once | NA | CAISEVGGSEQYF | TGTGCCATCAGTGAAGTCGGGGGTAGCGAGCAGTACTTC
TRBJ1-4 | TRBV28 | NA | NA | CATSRGAGTTNEKLFF | TGTGCCACCTCCCGAGGGGCGGGGACAACTAATGAAAAACTGTTTTTT
TRBJ1-1 | TRBV29-1 | NA | NA | CSVVMNTEAFF | TGCAGCGTTGTTATGAACACTGAAGCTTTCTTT
TRBJ1-4 | TRBV7-9 | NA | NA | CASSTNEKLFF | TGTGCCAGCAGCACTAATGAAAAACTGTTTTTT
TRBJ2-7 | TRBV18 | once | NA | CASSPGHYEQYF | TGTGCCAGCTCACCAGGGCACTACGAGCAGTACTTC
TRBJ2-3 | TRBV5-1 | once | TRBD2 | CASSLAGGRDTQYF | TGCGCCAGCAGCCTAGCGGGGGGCAGAGATACGCAGTATTTT
TRBJ1-3 | TRBV7-6 | NA | NA | CASSRTAGDTIYF | TGTGCCAGCAGTCGAACCGCGGGGGACACCATATATTTT
TRBJ1-2 | TRBV29-1 | NA | TRBD1 | CSERTGRGYTF | TGCAGCGAGCGGACAGGCCGTGGCTACACCTTC
TRBJ1-4 | TRBV4-1 | NA | TRBD1 | CASSQGQGPTNEKLFF | TGCGCCAGCAGCCAAGGACAGGGGCCCACTAATGAAAAACTGTTTTTT
TRBJ2-1 | TRBV5-1 | NA | TRBD2 | CASRQLAGVLRDEQFF | TGCGCCAGCAGGCAGCTAGCGGGGGTTCTCAGGGACGAGCAGTTCTTC
TRBJ1-1 | TRBV12-5 | once | NA | CASGLRVYEAFF | TGTGCTAGTGGTTTGAGAGTTTATGAAGCTTTCTTT
TRBJ1-5 | TRBV4-2 | NA | TRBD1 | CASSQRDSGVQPQHF | TGTGCCAGCAGCCAGAGGGACAGCGGAGTACAGCCCCAGCATTTT
TRBJ1-1 | TRBV27 | once | TRBD1 | CASSDTQGGKTEAFF | TGTGCCAGCAGTGACACACAGGGGGGGAAGACTGAAGCTTTCTTT
TRBJ2-2 | TRBV10-3 | few | TRBD1 | CATEPRQGDTGELFF | TGTGCCACCGAACCCAGACAGGGGGACACCGGGGAGCTGTTTTTT
TRBJ1-2 | TRBV7-9 | once | NA | CASSLGTAFF | TGTGCCAGCAGCTTAGGGACAGCCTTCTTC
TRBJ2-3 | TRBV11-2 | NA | NA | CASNLRREDTQYF | TGTGCCAGCAACCTTAGAAGGGAAGATACGCAGTATTTT
TRBJ1-3 | TRBV27 | NA | NA | CASMGSSSGNTIYF | TGTGCCAGCATGGGGAGCAGCTCTGGAAACACCATATATTTT
TRBJ2-7 | TRBV5-1 | NA | NA | CASSSAPKQGYEQYF | TGCGCCAGCAGCTCCGCTCCTAAACAGGGCTACGAGCAGTACTTC
TRBJ2-5 | TRBV7-2 | NA | TRBD1 | CASSLYRGTYQETQYF | TGTGCCAGCAGCTTGTACAGGGGAACCTACCAAGAGACCCAGTACTTC
TRBJ1-1 | TRBV18 | NA | NA | CASSEGHNTEAFF | TGTGCCAGCTCAGAGGGACATAACACTGAAGCTTTCTTT
TRBJ1-6 | TRBV9 | NA | NA | CASSVEPRSSYNSPLHF | TGTGCCAGCAGCGTAGAGCCACGCAGCTCCTATAATTCACCCCTCCACTTT
TRBJ2-1 | TRBV7-9 | NA | NA | CASSLLEYNEQFF | TGTGCCAGCAGCTTATTGGAGTACAATGAGCAGTTCTTC
TRBJ1-4 | TRBV19 | NA | TRBD1 | CASSARDRQSTNEKLFF | TGTGCCAGTAGTGCCCGGGACAGACAATCAACTAATGAAAAACTGTTTTTT